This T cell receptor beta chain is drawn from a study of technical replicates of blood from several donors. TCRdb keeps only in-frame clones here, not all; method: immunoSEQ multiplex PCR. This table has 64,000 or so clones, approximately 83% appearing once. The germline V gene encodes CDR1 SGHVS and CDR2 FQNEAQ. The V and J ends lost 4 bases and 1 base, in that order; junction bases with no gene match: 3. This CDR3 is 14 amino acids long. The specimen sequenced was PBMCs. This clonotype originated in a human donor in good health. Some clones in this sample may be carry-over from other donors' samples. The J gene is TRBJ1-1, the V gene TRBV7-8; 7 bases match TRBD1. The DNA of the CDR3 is TGTGCCAGCAGCTGGTGGGACAGGAACACTGAAGCTTTCTTT. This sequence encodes CASSWWDRNTEAFF.